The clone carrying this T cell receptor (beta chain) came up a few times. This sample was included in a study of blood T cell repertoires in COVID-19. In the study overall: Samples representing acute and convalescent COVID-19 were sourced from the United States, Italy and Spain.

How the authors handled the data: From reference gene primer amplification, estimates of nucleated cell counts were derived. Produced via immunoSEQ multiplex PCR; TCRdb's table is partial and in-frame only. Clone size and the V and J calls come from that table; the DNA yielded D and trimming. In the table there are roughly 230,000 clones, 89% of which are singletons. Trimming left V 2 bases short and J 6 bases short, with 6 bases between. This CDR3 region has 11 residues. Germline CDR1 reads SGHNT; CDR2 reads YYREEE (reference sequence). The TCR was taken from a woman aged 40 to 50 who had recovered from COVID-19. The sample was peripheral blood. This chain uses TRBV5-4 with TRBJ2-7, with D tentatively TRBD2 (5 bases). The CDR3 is CASSFRGEQYF. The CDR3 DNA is TGTGCCAGCAGCTTTCGGGGCGAGCAGTACTTC.